This entry lists 9 T cell receptor beta chains sequenced from one sample in a study of cytomegalovirus exposure and HLA in healthy donors (dated by TCRdb to about 2017). The receptor library was made with the immunoSEQ multiplex PCR assay. The multiplex PCR relied on a mix of 60 forward primers for TCR Vbeta segments and 13 reverse primers for TCR Jbeta segments. Here the immuneACCESS table is served through TCRdb, limited to in-frame sequences with V and J called. Missing clones are a known gap in these copies; in checked studies unresolved V genes cover under half, and the rest lacks a known reason. The sample profile shows 140,000 or so clones; roughly 80% of them were found once. Over 1% of the sample goes to the ten largest clones. Sequenced sample: PBMCs. These receptors all stem from a female donor in good health and CMV-seronegative.

The rearrangement uses TRBV29-1 and TRBJ2-7, with D tentatively TRBD1 (6 bases). The germline V gene has CDR1 SQVTM and CDR2 ANQGSEA. The CDR3 contains 13 residues. V lost 5 bases and J lost 6, with 17 bases in between. This CDR3 reads CSVRPGAFLEQYF. The CDR3 bases are TGCAGCGTTCGCCCAGGGGCCTTTCTCGAGCAGTACTTC.

This sequence joins TRBV6-5 and TRBJ1-4; 8 bases fit TRBD1. Trimming took 5 bases from V and 8 from J; bases not matched to a gene: 7. The CDR3 sequence is 14 residues long. Germline V CDR1 and CDR2: MNHEY, SVGAGI. This CDR3 is CASSMGQAREKLFF. CDR3 nucleotides: TGTGCCAGCAGTATGGGACAGGCGAGGGAAAAACTGTTTTTT.

The genes are TRBV18 and TRBJ2-5; D remains ambiguous. CDR3 size: 12 residues. The V gene lost 3 bases and the J gene lost 2 bases, with 4 bases spanning the gap. Per germline, CDR1 KGHSH and CDR2 LQKENI. This CDR3 is CASSPQQETQYF. The CDR3 DNA follows: TGTGCCAGCTCACCCCAGCAAGAGACCCAGTACTTC.

This chain uses TRBV7-9 with TRBJ1-4; 9 nucleotides match TRBD1. J lost 8 bases, V lost 3 bases, and 4 bases had no gene match. Per the germline V gene, CDR1 is SEHNR and CDR2 is FQNEAQ (reference sequence). The CDR3 spans 14 residues. The CDR3 here is CASSLTGGGEKLFF. CDR3 in DNA: TGTGCCAGCAGCTTGACAGGGGGAGGAGAAAAACTGTTTTTT.

The chain carries TRBV7-6 and TRBJ2-6; 8 bases align to TRBD1. This CDR3 is built from 18 residues. The germline CDR1 and CDR2 sequences are SGHVS and FNYEAQ. V gave up 5 bases and J gave up 2 bases; unmatched junction bases: 11. Here the CDR3 reads CASSLQDRETTGANVLTF. CDR3 nucleotide sequence: TGTGCCAGCAGCCTCCAGGACAGGGAGACAACTGGGGCCAACGTCCTGACTTTC.

The rearrangement joins TRBV19 to TRBJ2-1; TRBD2 is a possible D gene (6 bases). The CDR3 consists of 14 residues. Trimming took off 5 bases at V and 4 bases at J, with 12 bases between the two ends. From germline, CDR1 is LNHDA and CDR2 SQIVND (reference sequence). The CDR3 region is CASSLSSAYNEQFF. CDR3 bases: TGTGCCAGTAGTCTATCTAGCGCTTACAATGAGCAGTTCTTC.

V and J are TRBV30 and TRBJ1-1, with 7 bases aligning to TRBD1. CDR3 size: 15 residues. Germline CDR1 reads GTSNPN; CDR2 reads SVGIG (reference sequence). With V trimmed by 6 bases and J by 4 bases, 14 bases remained unmatched. DNA for the CDR3: TGTGCCTGTCATTCGAACAGGGGAAGAGGCACTGAAGCTTTCTTT. Its translation is CACHSNRGRGTEAFF.

V usage is TRBV25-1 and J usage is TRBJ1-1, with TRBD1 matching over 7 bases. J was trimmed by 7 bases and V by 1 base; bases with no gene match: 12. In germline, CDR1 is MGHDK, CDR2 SYGVNS. This CDR3 has 16 residues. CDR3 sequence (DNA): TGTGCCAGCAGTGAATCGCTACAGGGGAAGGGTAGTGAAGCTTTCTTT. Translating it yields CASSESLQGKGSEAFF.

The V gene is TRBV27, the J gene TRBJ2-7; 13 positions match TRBD2. The CDR3 is 15 amino acids. The germline gives CDR1 MNHEY, CDR2 SMNVEV (reference sequence). The trim removed 5 bases at V and 1 base at J, leaving 2 bases unmatched. CDR3 bases: TGTGCCAGCAGTGAACTAGCGGGAGGGTCCTACGAGCAGTACTTC. Protein sequence: CASSELAGGSYEQYF.